Presented here are 25 T cell receptor beta chains from one specimen sequenced in a study of T cell responses to AZD1222 COVID-19 vaccine (dated by TCRdb to about 2021). The sample's time point label, decoded: about 28 days (+/-7) after the second vaccine dose. Libraries were made using the immunoSEQ multiplex PCR assay. The source is immuneACCESS, and TCRdb retained only in-frame sequences with V and J called. Part of the clones is not carried over; for the studies checked, unresolved V genes explain less than half of this, and the remainder is unexplained. This sample holds under 110,000 clones; less than 95% were observed only once. Less than 10% of the sample goes to the ten largest clones. The input for sequencing was peripheral blood, taken 28 days after the second AZD1222 dose. The receptors come from an adult who received the AZD1222 COVID-19 vaccine.

V is TRBV19 and J is TRBJ1-1, with 8 bases that match TRBD1. Germline V lookup: CDR1 LNHDA, CDR2 SQIVND (reference sequence). Losses at the gene ends were 3 bases for V and 6 bases for J; bases not matched to a gene: 9. The CDR3 covers 15 residues. The CDR3 DNA sequence: TGTGCCAGTAGTATGGTCCCAGGGGGCGAAGCTGAAGCTTTCTTT. This codes for CASSMVPGGEAEAFF. The complete variable domain, with remaining parts taken from reference TRBV19 and TRBJ1-1, reads DGGITQSPKYLFRKEGQNVTLSCEQNLNHDAMYWYRQDPGQGLRLIYYSQIVNDFQKGDIAEGYSVSREKKESFPLTVTSAQKNPTAFYLCASSMVPGGEAEAFFGQGTRLTVV.

This clone was counted once. The chain uses TRBV2 and TRBJ1-3, with D unresolved. Trimming shortened V by 4 bases and J by 4 bases, and 5 bases separated the two germline ends. This CDR3 is 12 amino acids long. Per the germline V gene, CDR1 is SNHLY and CDR2 is FYNNEI. The CDR3 DNA is TGTGCCAGCAGTGGGCAGGGAAACACCATATATTTT. Encoded protein: CASSGQGNTIYF.

This chain uses TRBV5-6 with TRBJ1-2; 9 nucleotides line up with TRBD1. The length of the CDR3 is 13 residues. Germline CDR1 SGHDT, CDR2 YYEEEE. J lost 4 bases, V lost 2 bases, and 0 bases had no gene match. The CDR3 sequence: CASSLQGAYGYTF. In DNA form, the CDR3 reads TGTGCCAGCAGCTTACAGGGGGCCTATGGCTACACCTTC.

The V call is TRBV2, the J call TRBJ2-3; D is ambiguous. The CDR3 spans 13 residues. Per germline, CDR1 SNHLY and CDR2 FYNNEI. Deletions cut 5 bases from V and 2 bases from J, with 8 bases between. CDR3 nucleotide sequence: TGTGCCAGCAGTCGCGATTTCACAGATACGCAGTATTTT. Translation gives CASSRDFTDTQYF.

The chain employs TRBV3-1 (or the pseudogene TRBV3-2) and TRBJ1-1, with 8 bases fitting TRBD1. The CDR3 is 15 amino acids. Germline CDR1 reads LGHDT; CDR2 reads YNNKEL (reference sequence). The J segment lost 0 bases and the V segment lost 3 bases, leaving 3 bases of the junction unmatched. For the CDR3, the DNA is TGTGCCAGCAGCCAGGGACAGGAGATGAACACTGAAGCTTTCTTT. Translated: CASSQGQEMNTEAFF.

The chain carries TRBV5-1 and TRBJ1-2, with D perhaps TRBD1 (6 bases). The CDR3 contains 13 residues. V was cut by 2 bases and J by 2 bases, with 7 bases left in between. The germline V gene encodes CDR1 SGHRS and CDR2 YFSETQ. The CDR3 region is CASSFTGNYGYTF. Written as DNA, the CDR3 is TGCGCCAGCAGCTTTACAGGGAACTATGGCTACACCTTC.

The rearrangement links TRBV5-1 to TRBJ2-7, with TRBD1 matching 12 bases. The junction had 1 base not matched to a gene; V was cut back by 0 bases and J by 3 bases. CDR3 length: 15 residues. CDR1 and CDR2 from the germline V gene are SGHRS and YFSETQ. The CDR3 sequence: CASSLGDRGLYEQYF. In DNA, the CDR3 is TGCGCCAGCAGCTTGGGGGACAGGGGGCTCTACGAGCAGTACTTC.

The V and J genes are TRBV6-5 and TRBJ2-7; tentatively, D is TRBD1 (6 bases). Per the germline V gene, CDR1 is MNHEY and CDR2 is SVGAGI. V dropped 6 bases and J dropped 4 bases, with 10 bases sitting between them. The CDR3 runs to 12 residues. DNA for the CDR3: TGTGCCAGCAGCAAGGACAGTTACGAGCAGTACTTC. Encoded protein: CASSKDSYEQYF.

The chain joins TRBV5-4 to TRBJ1-4; 7 positions match TRBD1. V was pared by 3 bases and J by 6 bases, with 5 bases of the junction left unmatched. CDR1 and CDR2 from the germline V gene are SGHNT and YYREEE (reference sequence). The CDR3 sequence is 14 residues long. The CDR3 spells CASSSRQGDEKLFF. The DNA for the CDR3 is TGTGCCAGCAGCTCACGACAGGGTGATGAAAAACTGTTTTTT.

The V call is TRBV9, the J call TRBJ2-7; weak D call: TRBD2 (5 bases). Trimming pared 3 bases from V and 2 bases from J, leaving 15 bases between. Germline CDR1 and CDR2: SGDLS and YYNGEE. The CDR3 length is 15 residues. As DNA, the CDR3 is TGTGCCAGCAGCGCAGCCCCGGGGAAAACCTACGAGCAGTACTTC. Its translation is CASSAAPGKTYEQYF.

The chain has TRBV5-5 and TRBJ2-7; D is possibly TRBD2 (6 bases). The germline CDR1 and CDR2 sequences are SGHKS and YYEKEE (reference sequence). V lost 9 bases to trimming and J lost 3 bases, with 16 bases between them. This CDR3 is built from 13 residues. The DNA of the CDR3 is TGTGCCACCCTGGGGAGGATAAACTACGAGCAGTACTTC. This gives the protein CATLGRINYEQYF.

The chain combines TRBV5-4 with TRBJ1-2, with D possibly being TRBD1 (5 bases). The CDR3 runs to 15 residues. Germline CDR1 is SGHNT and CDR2 is YYREEE (reference sequence). V was pared by 6 bases and J by 4 bases, with 19 bases between. The CDR3 DNA follows: TGTGCCAGCACCCTTGGGGGAGAAGCGCCCTATGGCTACACCTTC. This sequence encodes CASTLGGEAPYGYTF.

This chain links TRBV10-3 with TRBJ1-4; D may be TRBD1 (5 bases). CDR1 is ENHRY and CDR2 is SYGVKD in the germline V gene. Trimming stripped 5 bases from V and 7 bases from J, with 5 bases between. The CDR3 covers 11 residues. The CDR3 DNA reads TGTGCCATCAGTAGGGGTGAAAAACTGTTTTTT. Its protein product is CAISRGEKLFF.

The rearrangement joins TRBV5-4 to TRBJ2-7, with 13 bases aligning to TRBD2. Germline-derived CDR1 and CDR2 are SGHNT and YYREEE (reference sequence). The V and J ends lost 0 bases and 7 bases, in that order; junction bases with no gene match: 7. CDR3 length equals 16 residues. The CDR3 nucleotides are TGTGCCAGCAGCTTGGGACTAGCGGGGGGACAGGGAGAGCAGTACTTC. This encodes CASSLGLAGGQGEQYF.

The chain joins TRBV5-5 to TRBJ1-1; D may be TRBD1 (6 bases). The V end lost 6 bases, the J end lost 3 bases, and 21 bases lay between the germline ends. There are 16 residues in the CDR3. Germline V gene sequence: CDR1 SGHKS, CDR2 YYEKEE (reference sequence). CDR3: CASIPFPQGSDTEAFF. CDR3 in DNA: TGTGCCAGCATCCCTTTTCCCCAGGGGTCGGACACTGAAGCTTTCTTT.

This clone was seen just once. J is TRBJ2-4 and V is TRBV14; D is perhaps TRBD1 (5 bases). CDR3 length equals 15 residues. V was shortened by 1 base and J by 1 base, with 8 bases between the two germline ends. The germline gives CDR1 SGHDN, CDR2 FVKESK. The CDR3 coding sequence is TGTGCCAGCAGCCAAGCAGGGTCGGCCAAAAACATTCAGTACTTC. Protein: CASSQAGSAKNIQYF. Drawing the rest from reference TRBV14 and TRBJ2-4, the complete variable domain is EAGVTQFPSHSVIEKGQTVTLRCDPISGHDNLYWYRRVMGKEIKFLLHFVKESKQDESGMPNNRFLAERTGGTYSTLKVQPAELEDSGVYFCASSQAGSAKNIQYFGAGTRLSVL.

The chain is built from TRBV9 and TRBJ1-2, with D possibly being TRBD1 (5 bases). Germline-derived CDR1 and CDR2 are SGDLS and YYNGEE. V was trimmed by 0 bases and J by 8 bases, leaving 17 bases between them. The length of the CDR3 is 15 residues. DNA of the CDR3: TGTGCCAGCAGCGTAGGCTCGCAGGGCTTTGTCGGCTACACCTTC. Amino acid sequence: CASSVGSQGFVGYTF.

The chain recombines TRBV2 with TRBJ1-2; D ambiguous. Between the trimmed V and J ends, which lost 7 bases and 4 bases, there was a span of 7 bases. The CDR3 sequence is 11 residues long. CDR1 and CDR2 (germline): SNHLY, FYNNEI. CDR3 in amino acids: CASNLIYGYTF. DNA for the CDR3: TGTGCCAGCAACCTTATCTATGGCTACACCTTC.

This chain links TRBV21-1 with TRBJ2-2. TRBV21-1 is listed as a pseudogene. The CDR3 length is 13 residues. The CDR3 DNA is TGTGCCAGCAGCAATAGGCACACCGGGGAGCTGTTTTTT. It encodes CASSNRHTGELFF.

The chain recombines TRBV7-9 with TRBJ2-1; D is unclear. Looked up from germline, CDR1 is SEHNR and CDR2 is FQNEAQ (reference sequence). Trimming left V 0 bases short and J 9 bases short, with 15 bases between. The CDR3 loop spans 15 amino acids. The CDR3, as DNA: TGTGCCAGCAGCTTAGCGCTAGGTCGAAGGACTGAGCAGTTCTTC. It specifies CASSLALGRRTEQFF.

This chain links TRBV4-2 with TRBJ2-6; D is unclear. Trimming stripped 0 bases from V and 0 bases from J, with 12 bases between. The CDR3 totals 18 residues. CDR1 and CDR2 from the germline V gene are LGHNA and YNFKEQ. CDR3 loop: CASSQDPGRVSGANVLTF. The CDR3 DNA follows: TGTGCCAGCAGCCAAGATCCCGGACGGGTCTCTGGGGCCAACGTCCTGACTTTC.

The J gene is TRBJ2-2, the V gene TRBV15, with D perhaps TRBD1 or TRBD2 (5 bases each). The CDR3 extends over 14 amino acids. Trimming shortened V by 9 bases and J by 3 bases, and 14 bases separated the two germline ends. Germline-derived CDR1 and CDR2 are LNHNV and YYDKDF (reference sequence). The CDR3 region has the DNA TGTGCCACTCGGGAAGGGGCGGACACCGGGGAGCTGTTTTTT. Translating it yields CATREGADTGELFF. Combining the CDR3 with reference TRBV15 and TRBJ2-2 gives the whole variable domain DAMVIQNPRYQVTQFGKPVTLSCSQTLNHNVMYWYQQKSSQAPKLLFHYYDKDFNNEADTPDNFQSRRPNTSFCFLDIRSPGLGDTAMYLCATREGADTGELFFGEGSRLTVL.

The chain has TRBV13 and TRBJ1-2; unclear D gene. V was shortened by 5 bases and J by 7 bases, with 17 bases between the two germline ends. This CDR3 spans 14 amino acids. CDR1 and CDR2 from the germline V gene are PRHDT and FYEKMQ (reference sequence). The CDR3 DNA reads TGTGCCAGCAGCCTCTGGGCAGTTCCCTCTGGCTACACCTTC. As protein: CASSLWAVPSGYTF.

This chain connects TRBV4-3 to TRBJ2-5, with 12 bases identical to TRBD1. The J segment lost 4 bases and the V segment lost 0 bases, leaving 3 bases of the junction unmatched. The CDR3 has 16 residues. Germline CDR1 LGHNA, CDR2 YSLEER. CDR3 protein: CASSQEPGQGAETQYF. CDR3 bases: TGCGCCAGCAGCCAAGAACCGGGACAGGGGGCAGAGACCCAGTACTTC.

To note about this clone: The sample carries other DNA sequences with the same CDR3. V and J are TRBV7-2 and TRBJ2-3, with D perhaps TRBD2 (5 bases). The CDR3 spans 15 residues. The germline CDR1 and CDR2 sequences are SGHTA and FQGNSA. V lost 1 base to trimming and J lost 3 bases, with 11 bases between them. The CDR3 reads CASSLDGLRTDTQYF. CDR3 bases: TGTGCCAGCAGCTTAGACGGACTGCGGACAGATACGCAGTATTTT.